This TCR beta chain is drawn from a study of T-cell reconstitution after alpha-beta-depleted transplantation in children. Library preparation (for TCRbeta) was performed with unique molecular identifiers. TCRdb re-called the PCR reads through MiXCR, storing one row per CDR3 protein. Among some 600,000 distinct CDR3 sequences listed, 16% were seen once. Sample: PBMCs from the stem cell graft donor, taken from the stem cell graft. The sequence was obtained from a human donor who donated a stem cell graft to a child with acute myeloid leukemia.

The CDR3 sequence: CATSRGDWGTGELFF. In DNA form, the CDR3 reads TGTGCCACCAGCAGAGGGGATTGGGGCACCGGGGAGCTGTTTTTT. The rearrangement links TRBV15 to TRBJ2-2, with unresolved D. With 1 base removed from V and 4 bases from J, the gap between germline ends came to 10 bases. This CDR3 contains 15 residues. Germline V gives CDR1 LNHNV, CDR2 YYDKDF (reference sequence). Based on the CDR3 plus reference TRBV15 and TRBJ2-2, the full variable domain is DAMVIQNPRYQVTQFGKPVTLSCSQTLNHNVMYWYQQKSSQAPKLLFHYYDKDFNNEADTPDNFQSRRPNTSFCFLDIRSPGLGDTAMYLCATSRGDWGTGELFFGEGSRLTVL.